This TCR beta chain stems from a study of T cell repertoires in cytomegalovirus infection (dated by TCRdb to about 2019). Describing the broader study: Because public TCR beta signatures pointed to carriage of CMV infection together with the matching HLA type, the HLA type of each donor mattered for the analysis.

V sheds 2 bases and J sheds 2 bases, leaving 19 bases between their ends. Including the terminal cysteine and phenylalanine, the CDR3 comprises 18 residues. The read is trimmed to its CDR3 DNA, 54 bases read in frame from base 1. CDR1 and CDR2, looked up from the germline V gene, are SGHTA and FQGNSA. Sequencer: Illumina HiSeq 1500. TCRdb handled the public reads itself, with Q25 trimming in fastp and clone calling in MiXCR, and kept productive beta chains. Rows are unified per CDR3 protein, each entry keeping the most common DNA and genes. Recorded for this sample are under 150,000 distinct CDR3 sequences; 24% of them occurred a single time. The top ten hold 30% to 40% of the sample. Points the paper makes about the study in general: The ex vivo response was dominated by HLA-C-restricted CMV-specific TCR beta clonotypes, which also provided the single most frequent clonotype in two of eight donors. Carriers of CMV infection plus the relevant HLA type were discriminated by the cumulative frequency of public TCR beta family members in the study cohort and in an independent roughly 340-donor cohort.

This clonotype came up many times. Its antigen is currently not known. No qualities accompany the bases; no much larger clone lies one base away. The rearrangement combines TRBV7-2 with TRBJ2-4; the D gene cannot be resolved reliably. Sample: PBMCs, sequenced either directly or after in vitro stimulation (not recorded which). This receptor was taken from a human donor in good health (CMV status not recorded). Some clones in this sample may be carry-over from other donors' samples. The DNA sequence is TGTGCCAGCAGCTTAAGGTCGGCAGGAGAGGATTCCAAAAACATTCAGTACTTC. Its coded protein is CASSLRSAGEDSKNIQYF.